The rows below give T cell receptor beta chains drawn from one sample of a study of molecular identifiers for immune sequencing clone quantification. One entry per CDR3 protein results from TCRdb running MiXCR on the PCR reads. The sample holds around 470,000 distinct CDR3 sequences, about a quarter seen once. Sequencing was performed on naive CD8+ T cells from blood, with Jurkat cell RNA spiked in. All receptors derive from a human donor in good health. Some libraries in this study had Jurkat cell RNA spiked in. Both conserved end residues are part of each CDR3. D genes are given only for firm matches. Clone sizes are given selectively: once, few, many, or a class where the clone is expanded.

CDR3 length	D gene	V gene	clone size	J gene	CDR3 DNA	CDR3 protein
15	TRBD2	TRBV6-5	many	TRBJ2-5	TGTGCCAGCAGTTACCGCGGGAGGCGTCAAGAGACCCAGTACTTC	CASSYRGRRQETQYF
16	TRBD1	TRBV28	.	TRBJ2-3	TGTGCCAGCAGCCACTACATAGGGGGCATGGCAGATACGCAGTATTTT	CASSHYIGGMADTQYF
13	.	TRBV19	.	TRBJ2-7	TGTGCCAGTAGTACCGCCGACGGCTACGAGCAGTACTTC	CASSTADGYEQYF
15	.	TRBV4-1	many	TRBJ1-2	TGCGCCAGCAGCCAAGATAATCGACAGAACTATGGCTACACCTTC	CASSQDNRQNYGYTF
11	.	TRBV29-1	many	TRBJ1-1	TGCAGCGTTGCCGACGCATATGAAGCTTTCTTT	CSVADAYEAFF
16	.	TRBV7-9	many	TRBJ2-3	TGTGCCAGCAGCAAACGGGGACACCGGATGACAGATACGCAGTATTTT	CASSKRGHRMTDTQYF
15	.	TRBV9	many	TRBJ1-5	TGTGCCAGCAGCGTAGAGGGCAGGGACGATCAGCCCCAGCATTTT	CASSVEGRDDQPQHF
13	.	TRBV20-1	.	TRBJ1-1	TGCGGTGCTAGAGATCCGGGGGGCACTGAAGCTTTCTTT	CGARDPGGTEAFF
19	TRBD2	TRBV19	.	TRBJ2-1	TGTGCCAGTAGTATGCGGTGGAGCACTAGCGGGAGCTCCTACAATGAGCAGTTCTTC	CASSMRWSTSGSSYNEQFF
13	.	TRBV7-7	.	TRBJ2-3	TGTGCTAGCCGCCCCACCCGCACCGATACGCAGTATTTT	CASRPTRTDTQYF
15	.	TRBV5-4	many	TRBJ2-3	TGTGCCAGCAGCTTGGCTAGCGACCGCACAGATACGCAGTATTTT	CASSLASDRTDTQYF
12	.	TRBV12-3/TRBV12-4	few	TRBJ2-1	TGTGCCAGCAGTTTAAGGGTCACTGAGCAGTTCTTC	CASSLRVTEQFF
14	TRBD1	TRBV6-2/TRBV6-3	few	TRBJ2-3	TGTGCCAGCAGTTACACCACAGGGGCAGATACGCAGTATTTT	CASSYTTGADTQYF
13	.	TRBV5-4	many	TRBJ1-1	TGTGCCAGCAGCAACGACGGACAGAGTGAAGCTTTCTTT	CASSNDGQSEAFF
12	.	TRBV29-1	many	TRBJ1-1	TGCAGCGTTGAGGGGTACAAGGCTGAAGCTTTCTTT	CSVEGYKAEAFF
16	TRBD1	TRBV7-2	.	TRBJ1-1	TGTGCCAGGAGCTTAATGTTGGGACAGGGGATCACTGAAGCTTTCTTT	CARSLMLGQGITEAFF
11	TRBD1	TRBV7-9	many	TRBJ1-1	TGTGCCAGCAGCCACAGGGGAGAAGCTTTCTTT	CASSHRGEAFF
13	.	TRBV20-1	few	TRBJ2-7	TGCAGTGCTAGAGTCTCCCTCTCCTACGAGCAGTACTTC	CSARVSLSYEQYF
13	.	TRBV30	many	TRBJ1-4	TGTGCCTGGAGCCTCGACCGAGCTGAAAAACTGTTTTTT	CAWSLDRAEKLFF
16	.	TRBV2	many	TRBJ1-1	TGTGCCAGCAGTGAAGCCCGGGGTTTAGTGGGCACTGAAGCTTTCTTT	CASSEARGLVGTEAFF
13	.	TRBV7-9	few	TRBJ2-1	TGTGCCAGCAGCCAACCATCCTACAATGAGCAGTTCTTC	CASSQPSYNEQFF
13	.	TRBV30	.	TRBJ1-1	TGTGCCTCCTGGGACTTGGGCATCACTGAAGCTTTCTTT	CASWDLGITEAFF
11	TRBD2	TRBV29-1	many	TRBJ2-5	TGCAGCGTTGCGGGGGGTGAGACCCAGTACTTC	CSVAGGETQYF
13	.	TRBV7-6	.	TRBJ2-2	TGTGCCAGCAGCTTAAATTACCCCGAGGAGCTGTTTTTT	CASSLNYPEELFF
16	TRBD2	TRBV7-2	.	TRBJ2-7	TGTGCCAGCAGATCCGAGCCCATGGCGGGGGGCTACGAGCAGTGCTTC	CASRSEPMAGGYEQCF
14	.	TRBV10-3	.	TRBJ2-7	TGTGCCATCAGTGCGTCTGCCCGGCCCTCCGAGCCGTCCTTC	CAISASARPSEPSF
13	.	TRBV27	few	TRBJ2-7	TGTGCCAGCAGTTCGGAGCAGTCCTACGAGCAGTACTTC	CASSSEQSYEQYF
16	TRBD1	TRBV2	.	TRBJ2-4	TGTGCCAGCAGTGGGTGGACAGGTGAAGCCAAAAACATTCAGTACTTC	CASSGWTGEAKNIQYF
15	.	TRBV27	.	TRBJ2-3	TGTGCCAGCAGTTCGACAGTTATTAGCAGAGATACGCAGTATTTT	CASSSTVISRDTQYF
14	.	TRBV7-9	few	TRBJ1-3	TGTGCCAGCAGCTATGGAGGGGCTGGAAACACCATATATTTT	CASSYGGAGNTIYF
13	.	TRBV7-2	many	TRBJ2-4	TGTGCCAGCAGCTGGGACCAGAAAAACATTCAGTACTTC	CASSWDQKNIQYF
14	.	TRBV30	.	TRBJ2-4	TGTGCCTGGAGTGTCAGGGATTCCAAAAACATTCAGTACTTC	CAWSVRDSKNIQYF
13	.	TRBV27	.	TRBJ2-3	TGTGCCACCGAACATCCAGAAGCAGATACGCAGTATTTT	CATEHPEADTQYF
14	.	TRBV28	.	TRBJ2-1	TGTGCCTGCAGTTTATCCGGGGGCGGGGTTGAGCAGTTCTTC	CACSLSGGGVEQFF
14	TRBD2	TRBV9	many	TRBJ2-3	TGTGCCAGCAGCCTAGCGGGAAATCAAGATACGCAGTATTTT	CASSLAGNQDTQYF
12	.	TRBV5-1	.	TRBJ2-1	TGCGCCAGCAGCTTGGGTTGGACAGAGCAGTTCTTC	CASSLGWTEQFF
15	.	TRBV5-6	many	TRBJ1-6	TGTGCCAGCAGCTTGCGTCACGGGAATAATTCACCCCTCCACTTT	CASSLRHGNNSPLHF
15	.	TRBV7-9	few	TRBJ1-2	TGTGCCAGCAGCTTCACCGGGACACAAATGAATGGCTACACCTTC	CASSFTGTQMNGYTF
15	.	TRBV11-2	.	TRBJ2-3	TGTGCCAGCAGCTTGTCTGGCGGGGTCACAGATACGCAGTATTTT	CASSLSGGVTDTQYF
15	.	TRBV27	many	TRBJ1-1	TGTGCCAGCAGTTTATTGGGACCCATGAACACTGAAGCTTTCTTT	CASSLLGPMNTEAFF
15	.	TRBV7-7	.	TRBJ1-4	TGTGCTAGCAGCCCCAGCCGAAATCTAAATGAAAAACTGTTTTTT	CASSPSRNLNEKLFF
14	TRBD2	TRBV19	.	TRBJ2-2	TGTGCCAGTACGCAGCGGGAGGACACCGGGGAGCTGTTTTTT	CASTQREDTGELFF
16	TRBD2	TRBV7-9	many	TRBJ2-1	TGTGCCAGCAGCGAGATGGGACTAGCGGGGTACAATGAGCAGTTCTTC	CASSEMGLAGYNEQFF
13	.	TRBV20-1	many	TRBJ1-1	TGCAGTGCTCCATCCGAAGGGGCTGCTGAAGCTTTCTTT	CSAPSEGAAEAFF
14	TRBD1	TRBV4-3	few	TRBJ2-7	TGCGCCAGCAGCTACGACAGGGGGCGATACGAGCAGTACTTC	CASSYDRGRYEQYF
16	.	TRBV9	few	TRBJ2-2	TGTGCCAGCAGCGTAGCCAGCGGAACGAACACCGGGGAGCTGTTTTTT	CASSVASGTNTGELFF
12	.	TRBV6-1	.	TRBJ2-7	TGTGCCAGCAGTGAGGGACACCTCGAGCAGTACTTC	CASSEGHLEQYF
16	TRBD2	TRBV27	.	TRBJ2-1	TGTGCCAGCAGTCAACTAGCGGGGGCCTACTGCAATGAGCAGTTCTTC	CASSQLAGAYCNEQFF
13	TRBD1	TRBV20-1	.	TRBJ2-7	TGCAGTGCTACCGGGACAGTGCCCTCCGCGCCGTCCTTC	CSATGTVPSAPSF
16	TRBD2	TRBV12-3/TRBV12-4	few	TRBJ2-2	TGTGCCAGCAGCGGGGGTCCGGGACTAGAAACCGGGGAGCTGTTTTTT	CASSGGPGLETGELFF
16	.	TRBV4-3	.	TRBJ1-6	TGCGCCAGCAGCCAAGATCGGGTAGGGGGTTGGTCACCCCTCCACTTT	CASSQDRVGGWSPLHF
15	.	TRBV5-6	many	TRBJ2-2	TGTGCCAGCAGCTTGGGGGTACGTGGCACCGGGGAGCTGTTTTTT	CASSLGVRGTGELFF
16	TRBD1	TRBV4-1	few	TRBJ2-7	TGCGCCAGCAGCCAAGATAGGACAGGGAATAGCCACGAGCAGTACTTC	CASSQDRTGNSHEQYF